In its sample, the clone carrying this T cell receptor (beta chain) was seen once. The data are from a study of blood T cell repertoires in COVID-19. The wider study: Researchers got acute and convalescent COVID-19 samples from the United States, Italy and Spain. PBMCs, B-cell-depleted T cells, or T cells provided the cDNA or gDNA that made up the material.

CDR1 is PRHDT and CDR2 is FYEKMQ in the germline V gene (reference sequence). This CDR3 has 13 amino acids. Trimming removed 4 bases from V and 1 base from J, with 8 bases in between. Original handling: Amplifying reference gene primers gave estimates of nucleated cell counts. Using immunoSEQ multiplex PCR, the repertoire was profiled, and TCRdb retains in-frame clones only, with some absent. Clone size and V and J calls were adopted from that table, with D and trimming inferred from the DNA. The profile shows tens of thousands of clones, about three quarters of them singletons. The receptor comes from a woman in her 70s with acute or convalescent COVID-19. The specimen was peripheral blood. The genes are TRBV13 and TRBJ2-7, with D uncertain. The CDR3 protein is CASSSTDSYEQYF. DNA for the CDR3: TGTGCCAGCAGCTCAACAGATTCCTACGAGCAGTACTTC. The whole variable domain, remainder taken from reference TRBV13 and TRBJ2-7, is AAGVIQSPRHLIKEKRETATLKCYPIPRHDTVYWYQQGPGQDPQFLISFYEKMQSDKGSIPDRFSAQQFSDYHSELNMSSLELGDSALYFCASSSTDSYEQYFGPGTRLTVT.